This T cell receptor (beta chain) was sequenced for a study of regulatory T cells in long-lasting Graves disease. Study overall: Persistent Graves' disease denoted over 5 years of antithyroid drugs plus positive TSH receptor antibodies.

Study observations and caveats: Having few samples may have compromised the accuracy. Persistent Graves' patients showed reduced TCR diversity versus newly diagnosed patients. Among samples with persistent disease, TRBV28, TRBJ1-2 and TRBJ2-5 were favored.

About this clonotype itself: Antigen unknown. A single base separates this from a much larger clone, so it may be a read error.

Documented time point: persistent/refractory GD, antithyroid drugs over 5 years with positive TRAb. Researchers made the TCR library from RNA that was extracted from PBMCs. This CDR3 region has 12 residues. V lost 7 bases to trimming and J lost 4 bases, with 11 bases between them. Germline V lookup: CDR1 MDHEN, CDR2 SYDVKM. Relying on iRepertoire HTBI primers and Arm-PCR of CDR3 regions, the team built TCR beta libraries. One entry per CDR3 protein results from TCRdb running MiXCR on the multiplex PCR reads. The table records more than 650,000 distinct CDR3 sequences, about 30% of them present only once.

This TCR came from a female donor with Graves disease. Sample: peripheral blood mononuclear cells (PBMCs), taken when the disease was refractory, from a patient treated with antithyroid drugs. The chain recombines TRBV28 with TRBJ2-7, with a possible D match to TRBD2 (5 bases). This CDR3 is CASMRRPYEQYF. The CDR3 region has the DNA TGTGCCAGCATGAGGAGGCCTTACGAGCAGTACTTC.